This T cell receptor beta chain emerged from a study of blood T cell repertoires in COVID-19. Per the germline V gene, CDR1 is SGHTS and CDR2 is YDEGEE. With V trimmed by 6 bases and J by 4 bases, 8 bases remained unmatched. The CDR3 totals 14 residues. Assay: immunoSEQ multiplex PCR; the TCRdb copy retains only in-frame clones and omits some. Altogether approximately 170,000 clones are present, about nine tenths being singletons, with the ten largest covering under 5%. The sequence derives from a woman in her 70s with acute or convalescent COVID-19. Sequenced input: peripheral blood. The chain couples TRBV5-8 to TRBJ2-7, with 9 nucleotides matching TRBD1. CDR3 nucleotide sequence: TGTGCCAGCACCCCGACAGGGGGAGGTTACGAGCAGTACTTC. Its protein product is CASTPTGGGYEQYF. The full variable domain, completed using reference TRBV5-8 and TRBJ2-7, is EAGVTQSPTHLIKTRGQQATLRCSPISGHTSVYWYQQALGLGLQFLLWYDEGEERNRGNFPPRFSGRQFPNYSSELNVNALELEDSALYLCASTPTGGGYEQYFGPGTRLTVT.